This TCR beta chain comes out of a study of blood T cell repertoires in COVID-19. Method: immunoSEQ multiplex PCR; TCRdb's copy keeps in-frame clones and lacks some. Among fewer than 350,000 clones listed, just over 90% were seen once. CDR1 and CDR2 from the germline V gene are GTSNPN and SVGIG (reference sequence). Trimming removed 0 bases from V and 4 bases from J; junction bases left unmatched: 6. The CDR3 extends over 15 amino acids. Material: PBMCs or T cells enriched from blood (not recorded which). This sequence originates from a woman aged 40-49 years with acute COVID-19. The chain uses TRBV30 and TRBJ2-3; 8 bases align to TRBD2. The CDR3 spells CAWSVGSGDADTQYF. The CDR3, as DNA: TGTGCCTGGAGTGTTGGTAGCGGGGATGCAGATACGCAGTATTTT.